What follows are 13 T cell receptor beta chains derived from one specimen sequenced in a study of identical twins. In TCRdb, the 5' RACE reads were re-called with MiXCR into one record per CDR3 protein. The sample lists some 560,000 distinct CDR3 sequences; nearly 10% were seen once. These data were also filed under a second study, of yellow fever vaccine responses in identical twins.

Sequenced: PBMCs. The receptors were sampled from a woman aged 18-35 years in good health.

This clonotype was seen more than once but under ten times. The V gene is TRBV7-9, the J gene TRBJ2-5, with 9 bases fitting TRBD2. V was pared by 4 bases and J by 2 bases, with 8 bases of the junction left unmatched. The V gene's germline CDR1 is SEHNR and CDR2 FQNEAQ (reference sequence). This CDR3 region has 16 residues. The CDR3 DNA reads TGTGCCAGCAGCTCCAGCCCGCTAGCGGGACAAGAGACCCAGTACTTC. Its translation is CASSSSPLAGQETQYF.

The chain employs TRBV3-1 and TRBJ2-7; maybe TRBD1 (6 bases). CDR3 size: 17 residues. Trimming cost V 5 bases and J 4 bases, with 24 bases left between them. Germline V gives CDR1 LGHDT, CDR2 YNNKEL (reference sequence). CDR3 coding DNA: TGTGCCAGCAGCAAGCTGGCAACGTGGACAGCAACTTACGAGCAGTACTTC. Amino acids: CASSKLATWTATYEQYF.

This clonotype was observed at least ten times. The chain combines TRBV29-1 with TRBJ2-2; 8 bases align to TRBD2. The V segment lost 6 bases and the J segment 0 bases; nucleotides outside the gene matches: 3. Germline CDR1 is SQVTM and CDR2 is ANQGSEA. This CDR3 spans 14 amino acids. CDR3 sequence: CSVISGTNTGELFF. The CDR3 DNA reads TGCAGCGTAATTAGCGGGACGAACACCGGGGAGCTGTTTTTT.

In its sample, this clonotype was seen many times. The chain recombines TRBV12-3 or TRBV12-4 with TRBJ2-2; perhaps TRBD2 as D (6 bases). The CDR3 covers 12 residues. The V end was cut by 8 bases, the J end by 4 bases, with 8 bases between. The CDR3 is CASAGTTGELFF. The CDR3 region has the DNA TGTGCCAGCGCGGGGACCACCGGGGAGCTGTTTTTT.

There are many counts of this clonotype. The V and J genes are TRBV7-3 and TRBJ2-3; 15 bases match TRBD2. In germline, CDR1 is SGHTA, CDR2 FQGTGA. J lost 1 base, V lost 1 base, and 6 bases had no gene match. CDR3 length: 19 residues. The CDR3 here is CASSLMGLAGGRRTDTQYF. The CDR3 nucleotides read TGTGCCAGCAGCTTAATGGGACTAGCGGGGGGCCGACGCACAGATACGCAGTATTTT.

This clonotype was found a few times. The V gene is TRBV7-8, the J gene TRBJ2-7, with a tentative D call TRBD2 (7 bases). The ends were cut back, 5 bases at V and 4 bases at J, with 24 bases in the middle. There are 17 residues in the CDR3. Germline-derived CDR1 and CDR2 are SGHVS and FQNEAQ. CDR3 in amino acids: CASSQSDQLAGAYEQYF. The CDR3 DNA sequence: TGTGCCAGCAGCCAATCGGACCAGCTCGCGGGGGCATACGAGCAGTACTTC.

This clonotype was counted a few times. CDR3 amino acids: CASRKASGDEQFF. CDR3 nucleotides: TGTGCCAGCAGGAAGGCTAGCGGGGATGAGCAGTTCTTC. The chain is built from TRBV9 and TRBJ2-1; the match to TRBD2 covers 9 bases. Looked up from germline, CDR1 is SGDLS and CDR2 is YYNGEE. The V segment lost 5 bases and the J segment 8 bases; nucleotides outside the gene matches: 5. The CDR3 consists of 13 residues.

This clonotype appeared a few times. The rearrangement uses TRBV6-5 and TRBJ2-6; no clear D gene. There are 16 residues in the CDR3. Germline CDR1 and CDR2: MNHEY and SVGAGI. The ends were cut back, 2 bases at V and 0 bases at J, with 8 bases in the middle. In DNA form, the CDR3 reads TGTGCCAGCAGTTACAGGCCCGACTCTGGGGCCAACGTCCTGACTTTC. Protein sequence: CASSYRPDSGANVLTF.

There are a few counts of this clonotype. This chain links TRBV20-1 with TRBJ2-1; D uncertain. The length of the CDR3 is 14 residues. Per germline, CDR1 DFQATT and CDR2 SNEGSKA (reference sequence). The V and J ends lost 3 bases and 0 bases respectively, with 9 bases between them. The CDR3 loop is CSASSSGSYNEQFF. The CDR3 nucleotides read TGCAGTGCTAGTAGCTCAGGCTCCTACAATGAGCAGTTCTTC.

This clonotype showed up just a few times. The rearrangement uses TRBV5-1 and TRBJ2-3; TRBD2 agrees at 12 bases. This CDR3 comprises 16 residues. Germline V gene sequence: CDR1 SGHRS, CDR2 YFSETQ. J gave up 4 bases and V 3 bases, and 6 bases lay outside the gene matches. DNA of the CDR3: TGCGCCAGCAGCTCCCTAGCGGGAGGGACCGCAGATACGCAGTATTTT. As protein: CASSSLAGGTADTQYF.

The V gene is TRBV6-1, the J gene TRBJ2-1; D possibly corresponds to TRBD1 (6 bases). The CDR3 length is 14 residues. The ends were cut back, 4 bases at V and 4 bases at J, with 11 bases in the middle. In germline, CDR1 is MNHNS, CDR2 SASEGT. CDR3 bases: TGTGCCAGCAGTGTAACAGGGATATACAATGAGCAGTTCTTC. Its translation is CASSVTGIYNEQFF.

This clonotype was counted at least ten times. V and J are TRBV3-1 and TRBJ2-3, with TRBD1 as a possible D gene (7 bases). Trimming removed 0 bases at V and 1 base at J, with 11 bases between. The germline gives CDR1 LGHDT, CDR2 YNNKEL (reference sequence). The CDR3 runs 16 residues. The CDR3 loop is CASSQEGGGGTDTQYF. The CDR3 nucleotides are TGTGCCAGCAGCCAAGAAGGGGGCGGGGGCACAGATACGCAGTATTTT.

There are many counts of this clonotype. CDR3 sequence (DNA): TGCAGTGCGGCGACCGGGACCGGGGAGCTGTTTTTT. It translates to CSAATGTGELFF. The chain couples TRBV20-1 to TRBJ2-2, with D uncertain. This CDR3 region has 12 residues. V was pared by 6 bases and J by 5 bases, with 10 bases between. The V gene's germline CDR1 is DFQATT and CDR2 SNEGSKA (reference sequence).